The next 14 T cell receptor beta chains were all read from a single sample in a study of T cell responses to AZD1222 COVID-19 vaccine. The protocol was immunoSEQ multiplex PCR, while the TCRdb copy is restricted to in-frame clones and leaves out a portion. In the table there are about 160,000 clones, about nine tenths of which are singletons. The material was peripheral blood, obtained on day 0 of AZD1222 vaccination. The source is an adult in good health.

The V call is TRBV7-2, the J call TRBJ2-1; D possibly corresponds to TRBD2 (5 bases). The CDR3 consists of 15 residues. V lost 0 bases and J 4 bases, leaving 10 bases between the germline ends. Per germline, CDR1 SGHTA and CDR2 FQGNSA. The CDR3 protein is CASSLAVGEYNEQFF. CDR3 bases: TGTGCCAGCAGCTTAGCTGTGGGAGAGTACAATGAGCAGTTCTTC.

This chain connects TRBV7-2 to TRBJ1-1; no clear D gene. The germline V gene has CDR1 SGHTA and CDR2 FQGNSA. The CDR3 sequence is 13 residues long. Trimming stripped 3 bases from V and 0 bases from J, with 5 bases between. CDR3 in DNA: TGTGCCAGCAGCTTGACACTGAACACTGAAGCTTTCTTT. As protein: CASSLTLNTEAFF.

The rearrangement uses TRBV5-4 and TRBJ2-2, with D tentatively TRBD1 or TRBD2 (5 bases each). Trimming shortened V by 0 bases and J by 0 bases, and 9 bases separated the two germline ends. Germline V gives CDR1 SGHNT, CDR2 YYREEE (reference sequence). The CDR3 sequence is 16 residues long. The CDR3 reads CASSLAGTTNTGELFF. The CDR3 DNA sequence: TGTGCCAGCAGCTTGGCCGGGACCACGAACACCGGGGAGCTGTTTTTT.

This clone was seen only a few times. The chain joins TRBV5-6 to TRBJ1-4, with a possible D match to TRBD1 (6 bases). Trimming left V 2 bases short and J 8 bases short, with 13 bases between. CDR1 is SGHDT, CDR2 YYEEEE, per germline. The CDR3 is 14 amino acids. CDR3 nucleotides: TGTGCCAGCAGCTTTCAGCCCAGGGGCGAAAAACTGTTTTTT. This sequence encodes CASSFQPRGEKLFF.

The CDR3 loop reads CASSLRKTSTDTQYF. Here the CDR3 DNA reads TGTGCCAGCAGTTTAAGGAAAACTAGCACAGATACGCAGTATTTT. This chain links TRBV27 with TRBJ2-3, with D unresolved. V dropped 2 bases and J dropped 0 bases, with 9 bases sitting between them. The CDR3 loop spans 15 amino acids. Per germline, CDR1 MNHEY and CDR2 SMNVEV (reference sequence).

V usage is TRBV28 and J usage is TRBJ2-7, with TRBD1 as a possible D gene (6 bases). Germline assignment: CDR1 MDHEN and CDR2 SYDVKM. The ends were cut back, 5 bases at V and 3 bases at J, with 20 bases in the middle. The length of the CDR3 is 16 residues. The DNA of the CDR3 is TGTGCCAGCAGTGCCGCCTTGGCAGGGGAAATCTACGAGCAGTACTTC. This sequence encodes CASSAALAGEIYEQYF.

This chain joins TRBV27 and TRBJ1-2; weak D call: TRBD1 (6 bases). This CDR3 has 13 residues. Germline V gene lookup returns CDR1 MNHEY and CDR2 SMNVEV (reference sequence). V lost 6 bases and J lost 6, with 14 bases in between. The CDR3 sequence is CASSLRGLHGYTF. The CDR3 DNA reads as TGTGCCAGCAGCCTCAGGGGACTTCATGGCTACACCTTC.

This chain joins TRBV5-4 and TRBJ1-6; D ambiguous. Trimming left V 4 bases short and J 6 bases short, with 17 bases between. The CDR3 runs 16 residues. The germline V gene encodes CDR1 SGHNT and CDR2 YYREEE (reference sequence). CDR3 sequence reads: CASSPSETPLNSPLHF. The DNA of the CDR3 is TGTGCCAGCAGCCCGTCGGAGACTCCGCTTAATTCACCCCTCCACTTT.

This rearrangement joins TRBV7-8 to TRBJ2-1; 9 nucleotides line up with TRBD1. CDR3 size: 14 residues. The V segment lost 3 bases and the J segment 7 bases; nucleotides outside the gene matches: 4. Germline assignment: CDR1 SGHVS and CDR2 FQNEAQ. This chain's CDR3 is CASSFWDRVNEQFF. DNA for the CDR3: TGTGCCAGCAGCTTCTGGGACAGGGTAAATGAGCAGTTCTTC.

The chain carries TRBV9 and TRBJ1-2; 7 nucleotides line up with TRBD1. The CDR3 has 15 amino acids. V lost 0 bases, J lost 3 bases, and 5 bases stayed unmatched. CDR1 and CDR2 from the germline V gene are SGDLS and YYNGEE. CDR3 sequence: CASSVDTTGDYGYTF. The CDR3 DNA reads TGTGCCAGCAGCGTAGATACTACAGGGGACTATGGCTACACCTTC.

The chain links TRBV5-1 to TRBJ1-3, with no clear D. The CDR3 spans 15 residues. Germline CDR1 reads SGHRS; CDR2 reads YFSETQ. Trimming left V 3 bases short and J 0 bases short, with 10 bases between. Here the CDR3 reads CASSSGGSSGNTIYF. For the CDR3, the DNA is TGCGCCAGCAGCTCGGGAGGATCCTCTGGAAACACCATATATTTT.

The chain uses TRBV24-1 and TRBJ1-2; no reliable D call. The ends were cut back, 9 bases at V and 0 bases at J, with 10 bases in the middle. The CDR3 is made up of 13 amino acids. Germline values: CDR1 KGHDR, CDR2 SFDVKD. CDR3 nucleotides: TGTGCCACCTCGGAGCGAGCTAACTATGGCTACACCTTC. Translation: CATSERANYGYTF.

This clone has a handful of counts. The rearrangement joins TRBV9 to TRBJ2-6, with 7 bases lining up with TRBD1. The CDR3 contains 20 residues. The trim removed 0 bases at V and 0 bases at J, leaving 12 bases unmatched. Per the germline V gene, CDR1 is SGDLS and CDR2 is YYNGEE. CDR3 sequence reads: CASSVARGNRGSSGANVLTF. DNA for the CDR3: TGTGCCAGCAGCGTAGCTAGAGGAAACAGGGGAAGCTCTGGGGCCAACGTCCTGACTTTC.

The chain uses TRBV5-1 and TRBJ2-5, with 10 positions matching TRBD2. Germline V gene sequence: CDR1 SGHRS, CDR2 YFSETQ. After removal of 3 bases from V and 5 bases from J, the junction contained 7 bases not matched to a gene. This CDR3 comprises 15 residues. CDR3 in amino acids: CASSWASGGGETQYF. CDR3 sequence (DNA): TGCGCCAGCAGCTGGGCTAGCGGGGGAGGCGAGACCCAGTACTTC.